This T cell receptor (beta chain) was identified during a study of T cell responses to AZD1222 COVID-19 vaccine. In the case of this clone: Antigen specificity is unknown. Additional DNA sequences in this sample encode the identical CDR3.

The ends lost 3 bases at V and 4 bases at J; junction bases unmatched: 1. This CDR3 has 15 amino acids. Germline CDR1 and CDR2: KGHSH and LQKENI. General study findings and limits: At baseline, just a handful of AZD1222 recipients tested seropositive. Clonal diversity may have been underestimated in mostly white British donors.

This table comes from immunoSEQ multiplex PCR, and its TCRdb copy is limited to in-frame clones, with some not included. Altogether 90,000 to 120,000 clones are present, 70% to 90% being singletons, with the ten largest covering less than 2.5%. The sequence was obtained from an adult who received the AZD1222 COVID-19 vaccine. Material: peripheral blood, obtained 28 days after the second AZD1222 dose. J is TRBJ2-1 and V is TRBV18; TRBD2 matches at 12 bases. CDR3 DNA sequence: TGTGCCAGCTCACCGACTAGCGGGAGTTACAATGAGCAGTTCTTC. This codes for CASSPTSGSYNEQFF.